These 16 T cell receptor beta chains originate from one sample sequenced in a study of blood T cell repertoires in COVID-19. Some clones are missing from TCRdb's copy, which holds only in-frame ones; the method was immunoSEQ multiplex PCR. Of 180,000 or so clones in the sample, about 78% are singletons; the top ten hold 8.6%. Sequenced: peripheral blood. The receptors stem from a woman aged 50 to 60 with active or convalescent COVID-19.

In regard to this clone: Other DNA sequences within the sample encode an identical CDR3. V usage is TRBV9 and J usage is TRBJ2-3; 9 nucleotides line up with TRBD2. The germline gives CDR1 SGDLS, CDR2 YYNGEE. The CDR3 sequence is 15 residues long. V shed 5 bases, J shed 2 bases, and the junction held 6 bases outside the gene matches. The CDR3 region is CASSLAGGNTDTQYF. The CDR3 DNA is TGTGCCAGCAGTCTTGCGGGGGGGAACACAGATACGCAGTATTTT.

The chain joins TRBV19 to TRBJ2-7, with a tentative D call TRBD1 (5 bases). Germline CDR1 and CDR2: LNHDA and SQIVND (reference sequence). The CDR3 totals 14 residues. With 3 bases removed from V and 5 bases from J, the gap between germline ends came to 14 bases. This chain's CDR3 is CASSMIQGRNEQYF. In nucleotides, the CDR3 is TGTGCCAGTAGTATGATCCAGGGTAGGAACGAGCAGTACTTC.

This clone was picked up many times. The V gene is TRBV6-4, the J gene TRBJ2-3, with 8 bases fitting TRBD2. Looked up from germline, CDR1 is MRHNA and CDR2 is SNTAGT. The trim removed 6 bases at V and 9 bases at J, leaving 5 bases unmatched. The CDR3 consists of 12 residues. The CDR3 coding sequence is TGTGCCAGCAGATCTAGCGGGTCGACGCAGTATTTT. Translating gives CASRSSGSTQYF.

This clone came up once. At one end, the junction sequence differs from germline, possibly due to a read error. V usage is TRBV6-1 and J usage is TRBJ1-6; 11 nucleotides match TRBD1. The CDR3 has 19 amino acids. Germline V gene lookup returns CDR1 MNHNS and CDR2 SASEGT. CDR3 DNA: TGTGCCAGCAGGGAAGGACAGGGGGCGGGAACTCTTAAAGGTTCACCCCTCCACTTT. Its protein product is CASREGQGAGTLKGSPLHF.

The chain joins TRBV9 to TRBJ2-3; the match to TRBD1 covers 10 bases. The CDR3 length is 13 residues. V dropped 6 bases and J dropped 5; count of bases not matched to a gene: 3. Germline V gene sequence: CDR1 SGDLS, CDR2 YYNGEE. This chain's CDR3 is CASTGTGEDTQYF. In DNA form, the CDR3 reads TGTGCCAGCACCGGGACAGGGGAAGATACGCAGTATTTT.

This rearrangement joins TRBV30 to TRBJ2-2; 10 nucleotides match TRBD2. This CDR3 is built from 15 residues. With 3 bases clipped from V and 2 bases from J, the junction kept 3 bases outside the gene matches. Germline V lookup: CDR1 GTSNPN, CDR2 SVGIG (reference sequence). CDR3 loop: CAWRLAGFNTGELFF. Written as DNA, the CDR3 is TGTGCCTGGAGACTAGCGGGATTTAACACCGGGGAGCTGTTTTTT.

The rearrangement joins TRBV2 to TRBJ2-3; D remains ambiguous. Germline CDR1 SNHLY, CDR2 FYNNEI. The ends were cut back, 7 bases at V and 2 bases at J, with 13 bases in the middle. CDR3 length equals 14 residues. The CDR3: CASTPWSVTDTQYF. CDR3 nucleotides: TGTGCCAGCACCCCCTGGTCGGTCACAGATACGCAGTATTTT.

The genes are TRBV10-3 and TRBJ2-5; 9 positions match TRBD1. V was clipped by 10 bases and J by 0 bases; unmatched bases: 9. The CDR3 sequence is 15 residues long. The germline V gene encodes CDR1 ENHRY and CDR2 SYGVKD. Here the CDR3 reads CASGDRDRDQETQYF. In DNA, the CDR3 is TGTGCCAGCGGGGACCGGGACAGGGACCAAGAGACCCAGTACTTC.

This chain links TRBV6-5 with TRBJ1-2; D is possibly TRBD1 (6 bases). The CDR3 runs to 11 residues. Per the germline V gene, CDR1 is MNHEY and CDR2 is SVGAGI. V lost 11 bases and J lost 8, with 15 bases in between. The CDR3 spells CAGEGETGYTF. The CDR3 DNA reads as TGTGCCGGTGAGGGGGAGACGGGCTACACCTTC.

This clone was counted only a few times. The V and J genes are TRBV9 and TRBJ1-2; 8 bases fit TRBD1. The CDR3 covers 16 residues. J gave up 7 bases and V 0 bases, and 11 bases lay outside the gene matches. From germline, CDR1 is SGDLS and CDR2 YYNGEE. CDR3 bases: TGTGCCAGCAGCGTAGGTAACACAGGGGGTCGTGGTGGCTACACCTTC. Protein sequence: CASSVGNTGGRGGYTF.

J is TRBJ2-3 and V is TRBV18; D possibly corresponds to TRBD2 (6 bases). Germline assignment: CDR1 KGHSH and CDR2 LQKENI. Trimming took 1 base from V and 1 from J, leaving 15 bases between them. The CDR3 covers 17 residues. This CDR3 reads CASSPLGGTSGTDTQYF. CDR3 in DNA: TGTGCCAGCTCACCACTAGGAGGGACGTCCGGCACAGATACGCAGTATTTT.

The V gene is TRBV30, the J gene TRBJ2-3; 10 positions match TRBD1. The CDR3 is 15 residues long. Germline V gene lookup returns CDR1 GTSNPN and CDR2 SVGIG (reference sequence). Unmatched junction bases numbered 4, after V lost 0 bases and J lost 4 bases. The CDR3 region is CAWSVKGTGADTQYF. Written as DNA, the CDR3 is TGTGCCTGGAGTGTCAAAGGGACAGGGGCAGATACGCAGTATTTT.

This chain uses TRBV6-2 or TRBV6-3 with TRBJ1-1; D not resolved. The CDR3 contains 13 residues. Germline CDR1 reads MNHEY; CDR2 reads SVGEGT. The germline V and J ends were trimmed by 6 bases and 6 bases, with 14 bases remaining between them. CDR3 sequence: CASSPNRVSEAFF. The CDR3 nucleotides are TGTGCCAGCAGCCCCAACAGAGTATCTGAAGCTTTCTTT.

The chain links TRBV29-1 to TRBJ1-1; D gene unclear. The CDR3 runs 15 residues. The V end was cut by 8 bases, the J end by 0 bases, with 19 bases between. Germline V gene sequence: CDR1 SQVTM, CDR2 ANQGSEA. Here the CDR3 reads CSSHPARNMNTEAFF. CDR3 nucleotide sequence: TGCAGCTCCCATCCGGCCAGGAACATGAACACTGAAGCTTTCTTT.

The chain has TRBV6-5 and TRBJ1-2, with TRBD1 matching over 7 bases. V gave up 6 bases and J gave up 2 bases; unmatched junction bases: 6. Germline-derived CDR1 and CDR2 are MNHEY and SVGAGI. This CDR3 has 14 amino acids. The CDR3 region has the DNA TGTGCCAGCAGGGTCCCGGGACAGAACTATGGCTACACCTTC. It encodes CASRVPGQNYGYTF.

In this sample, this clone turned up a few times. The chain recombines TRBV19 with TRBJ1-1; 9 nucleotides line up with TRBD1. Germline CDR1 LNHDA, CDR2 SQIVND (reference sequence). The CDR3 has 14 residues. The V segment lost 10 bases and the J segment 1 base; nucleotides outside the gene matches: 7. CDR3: CATWDRAGNTEAFF. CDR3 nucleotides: TGTGCCACGTGGGACAGGGCCGGGAACACTGAAGCTTTCTTT.